The clone carrying this T cell receptor (beta chain) has only a few counts. This specimen belongs to a study of blood T cell repertoires in COVID-19. Profiled with immunoSEQ multiplex PCR; TCRdb holds only in-frame clones, not every one. The data contain 190,000 or so clones, roughly four fifths of them singletons. The CDR3 runs to 14 residues. Germline V CDR1 and CDR2: SEHNR, FQNEAQ (reference sequence). V shed 5 bases, J shed 6 bases, and the junction held 6 bases outside the gene matches. The receptor was isolated from a human donor with acute or convalescent COVID-19. The donor label of this sample is uncertain. The sequenced sample was peripheral blood. The chain carries TRBV7-9 and TRBJ2-7; 11 positions agree with TRBD1. The CDR3 nucleotides read TGTGCCAGCAGCCAAGCCGGGACAGGGGGCGAGCAGTACTTC. Encoded protein: CASSQAGTGGEQYF.